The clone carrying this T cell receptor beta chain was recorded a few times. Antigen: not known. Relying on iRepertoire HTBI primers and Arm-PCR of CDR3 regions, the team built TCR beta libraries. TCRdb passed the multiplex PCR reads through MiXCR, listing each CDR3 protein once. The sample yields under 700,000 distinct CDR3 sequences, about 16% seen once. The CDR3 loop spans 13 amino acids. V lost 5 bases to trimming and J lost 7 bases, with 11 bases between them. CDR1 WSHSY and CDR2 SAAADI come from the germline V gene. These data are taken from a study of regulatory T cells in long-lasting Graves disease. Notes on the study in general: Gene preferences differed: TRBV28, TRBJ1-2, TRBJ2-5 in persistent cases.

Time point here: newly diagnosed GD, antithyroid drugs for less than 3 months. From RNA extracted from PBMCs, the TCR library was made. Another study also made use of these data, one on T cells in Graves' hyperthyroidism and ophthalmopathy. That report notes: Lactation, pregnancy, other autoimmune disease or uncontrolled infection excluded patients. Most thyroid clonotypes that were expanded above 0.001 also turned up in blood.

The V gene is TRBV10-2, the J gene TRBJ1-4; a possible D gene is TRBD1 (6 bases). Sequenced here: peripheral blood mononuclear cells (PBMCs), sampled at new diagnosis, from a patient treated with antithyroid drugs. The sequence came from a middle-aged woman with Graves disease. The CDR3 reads CASSKGGREKLFF. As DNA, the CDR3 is TGCGCCAGCAGTAAGGGGGGCCGTGAAAAACTGTTTTTT.